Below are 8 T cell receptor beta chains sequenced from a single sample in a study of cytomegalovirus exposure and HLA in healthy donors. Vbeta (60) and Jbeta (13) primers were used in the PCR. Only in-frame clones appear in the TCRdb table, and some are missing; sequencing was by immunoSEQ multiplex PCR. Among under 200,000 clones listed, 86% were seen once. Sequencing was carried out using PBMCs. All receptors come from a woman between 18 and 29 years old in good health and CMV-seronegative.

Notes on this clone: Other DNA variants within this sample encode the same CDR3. This CDR3 is CASSNDKGTDTQYF. The CDR3 DNA reads as TGTGCCAGCAGTAACGACAAGGGCACAGATACGCAGTATTTT. The chain is built from TRBV2 and TRBJ2-3; no clear D gene. CDR1 is SNHLY and CDR2 is FYNNEI in the germline V gene. This CDR3 contains 14 residues. Trimming pared 5 bases from V and 1 base from J, leaving 10 bases between. The complete variable domain, with remaining parts taken from reference TRBV2 and TRBJ2-3, reads EPEVTQTPSHQVTQMGQEVILRCVPISNHLYFYWYRQILGQKVEFLVSFYNNEISEKSEIFDDQFSVERPDGSNFTLKIRSTKLEDSAMYFCASSNDKGTDTQYFGPGTRLTVL.

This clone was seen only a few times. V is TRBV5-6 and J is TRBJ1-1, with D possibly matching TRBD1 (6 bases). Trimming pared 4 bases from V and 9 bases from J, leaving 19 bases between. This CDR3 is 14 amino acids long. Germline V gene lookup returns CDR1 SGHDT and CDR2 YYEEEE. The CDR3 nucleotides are TGTGCCAGCAGCCGGTACCAGGACAGCCACAAAGCTTTCTTT. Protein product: CASSRYQDSHKAFF.

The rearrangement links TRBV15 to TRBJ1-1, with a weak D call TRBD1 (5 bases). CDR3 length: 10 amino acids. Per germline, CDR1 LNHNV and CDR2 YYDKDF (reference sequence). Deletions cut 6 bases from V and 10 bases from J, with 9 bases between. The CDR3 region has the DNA TGTGCCACCAGAGGAAGGGGAGCTTTCTTT. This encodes CATRGRGAFF.

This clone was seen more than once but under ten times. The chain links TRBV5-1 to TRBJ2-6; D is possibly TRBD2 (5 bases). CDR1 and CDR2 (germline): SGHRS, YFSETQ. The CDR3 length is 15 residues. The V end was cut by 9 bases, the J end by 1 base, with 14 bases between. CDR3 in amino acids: CATTLAVSGANVLTF. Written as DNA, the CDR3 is TGCGCCACTACCCTAGCAGTATCTGGGGCCAACGTCCTGACTTTC.

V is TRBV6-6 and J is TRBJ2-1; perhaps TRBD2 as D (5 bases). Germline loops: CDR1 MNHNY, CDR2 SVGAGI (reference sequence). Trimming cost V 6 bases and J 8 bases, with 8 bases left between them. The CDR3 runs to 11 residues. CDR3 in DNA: TGTGCCAGCAGCGGCGGGTATGAGCAGTTCTTC. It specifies CASSGGYEQFF.

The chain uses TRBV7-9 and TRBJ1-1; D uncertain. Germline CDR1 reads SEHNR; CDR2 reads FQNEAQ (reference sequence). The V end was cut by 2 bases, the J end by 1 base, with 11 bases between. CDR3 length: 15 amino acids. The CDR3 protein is CASSLSMERNTEAFF. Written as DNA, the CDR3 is TGTGCCAGCAGCTTAAGCATGGAGAGGAACACTGAAGCTTTCTTT.

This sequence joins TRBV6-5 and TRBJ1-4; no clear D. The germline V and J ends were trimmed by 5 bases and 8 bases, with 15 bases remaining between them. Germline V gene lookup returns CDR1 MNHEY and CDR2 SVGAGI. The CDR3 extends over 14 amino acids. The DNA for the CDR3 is TGTGCCAGCAGTGACCGTGGACGGGAGGAAAAACTGTTTTTT. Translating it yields CASSDRGREEKLFF.

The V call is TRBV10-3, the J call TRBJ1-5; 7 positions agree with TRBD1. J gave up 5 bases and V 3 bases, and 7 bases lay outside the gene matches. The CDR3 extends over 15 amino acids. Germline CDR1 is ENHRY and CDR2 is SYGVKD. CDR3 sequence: CAISETGVIDQPQHF. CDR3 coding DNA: TGTGCCATCAGTGAAACAGGGGTTATTGATCAGCCCCAGCATTTT.